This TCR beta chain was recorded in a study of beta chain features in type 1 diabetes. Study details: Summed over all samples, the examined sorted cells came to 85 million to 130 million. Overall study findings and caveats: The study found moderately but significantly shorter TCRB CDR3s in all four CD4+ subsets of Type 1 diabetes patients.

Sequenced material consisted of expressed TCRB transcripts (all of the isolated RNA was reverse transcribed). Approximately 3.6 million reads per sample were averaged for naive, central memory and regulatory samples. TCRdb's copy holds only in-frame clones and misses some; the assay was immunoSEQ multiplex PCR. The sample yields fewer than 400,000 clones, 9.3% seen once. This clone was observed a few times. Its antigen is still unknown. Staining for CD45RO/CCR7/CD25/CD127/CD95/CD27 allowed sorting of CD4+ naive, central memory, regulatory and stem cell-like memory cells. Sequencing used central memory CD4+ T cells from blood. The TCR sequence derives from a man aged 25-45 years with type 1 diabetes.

CDR3 protein: CASSFVGSSYEQYF. The CDR3 DNA reads as TGTGCCAGCAGTTTCGTGGGGAGCTCCTACGAGCAGTACTTC. The chain couples TRBV27 to TRBJ2-7, with D maybe TRBD2 (5 bases). Germline loops: CDR1 MNHEY, CDR2 SMNVEV (reference sequence). The V gene lost 3 bases and the J gene lost 0 bases, with 9 bases spanning the gap. This CDR3 region has 14 residues.